This TCR beta chain came from a study of blood T cell repertoires in COVID-19. The germline V gene encodes CDR1 SNHLY and CDR2 FYNNEI. This CDR3 is 14 amino acids long. Trimming left V 4 bases short and J 0 bases short, with 9 bases between. Study processing details: Estimates of nucleated cell counts were drawn from the amplification of reference gene primers. Libraries were prepared by immunoSEQ multiplex PCR; TCRdb keeps only in-frame clonotypes and omits some of them. For V, J and clone size, that table is used; D and trimming come from the DNA. The table lists around 130,000 clones, around 84% of them singletons.

This clonotype originated in a man younger than 40 with COVID-19, enrolled during active disease. This sequence joins TRBV2 and TRBJ1-1; D is uncertain. Sequenced sample: peripheral blood. CDR3 nucleotide sequence: TGTGCCAGCAGTGGGACGGGGATGAACACTGAAGCTTTCTTT. This codes for CASSGTGMNTEAFF. Complete variable domain (other parts from reference TRBV2 and TRBJ1-1): EPEVTQTPSHQVTQMGQEVILRCVPISNHLYFYWYRQILGQKVEFLVSFYNNEISEKSEIFDDQFSVERPDGSNFTLKIRSTKLEDSAMYFCASSGTGMNTEAFFGQGTRLTVV.